Shown below are 5 T cell receptor beta chains from a single sample sequenced in a study of T cells after yellow fever vaccination. TCRdb called the 5' RACE reads again in MiXCR, with one record for every CDR3 protein. Of around 53,000 distinct CDR3 sequences in the sample, 6.6% were seen once. Material: CD8+ T cells not binding an NS4B(214-222) dextramer, sorted from PBMCs, obtained around 45 days after the first yellow fever vaccination. The receptor set was obtained from a man between 18 and 35 years old who received the YFV17D yellow fever vaccine.

This clonotype was seen more than once but under ten times. This chain uses TRBV4-3 with TRBJ2-1, with D possibly being TRBD1 (6 bases). The CDR3 is 16 residues long. Germline loops: CDR1 LGHNA, CDR2 YSLEER. The ends were cut back, 1 base at V and 4 bases at J, with 14 bases in the middle. The CDR3 nucleotides read TGCGCCAGCAGCCAAGTCGACAGGCCGGTGTACAATGAGCAGTTCTTC. Encoded protein: CASSQVDRPVYNEQFF.

This clonotype has a count of ten or more. The V call is TRBV27, the J call TRBJ1-6; TRBD1 aligns across 8 bases. This CDR3 spans 14 amino acids. The V and J ends lost 6 bases and 10 bases, in that order; junction bases with no gene match: 8. Germline loops: CDR1 MNHEY, CDR2 SMNVEV (reference sequence). This CDR3 reads CASRETGERSPLHF. CDR3 coding DNA: TGTGCCAGCAGGGAGACAGGGGAGAGGTCACCCCTCCACTTT.

The rearrangement joins TRBV6-5 to TRBJ2-7, with 8 positions matching TRBD1. The V segment lost 2 bases and the J segment 5 bases; nucleotides outside the gene matches: 5. This CDR3 comprises 14 residues. Germline CDR1 reads MNHEY; CDR2 reads SVGAGI. The CDR3 loop is CASSYGGQVDEQYF. The CDR3 DNA reads TGTGCCAGCAGTTACGGGGGACAGGTTGACGAGCAGTACTTC.

This clonotype appeared a few times. The V call is TRBV6-5, the J call TRBJ2-2; TRBD2 might be the D (7 bases). The CDR3 extends over 15 amino acids. Germline CDR1 reads MNHEY; CDR2 reads SVGAGI. V lost 6 bases and J 8 bases, leaving 19 bases between the germline ends. The CDR3 region has the DNA TGTGCCAGCAGCTACACTGCCGGGGGGCGAGGGGAGCTGTTTTTT. This codes for CASSYTAGGRGELFF.

There are many counts of this clonotype. V usage is TRBV15 and J usage is TRBJ2-7, with 9 bases identical to TRBD2. The CDR3 has 15 amino acids. Germline V gene data show CDR1 as LNHNV and CDR2 as YYDKDF (reference sequence). Trimming took 1 base from V and 2 from J; bases not matched to a gene: 3. CDR3 in DNA: TGTGCCACCAGCAGAGGTAGCGGGGGAACCTACGAGCAGTACTTC. The encoded protein is CATSRGSGGTYEQYF.